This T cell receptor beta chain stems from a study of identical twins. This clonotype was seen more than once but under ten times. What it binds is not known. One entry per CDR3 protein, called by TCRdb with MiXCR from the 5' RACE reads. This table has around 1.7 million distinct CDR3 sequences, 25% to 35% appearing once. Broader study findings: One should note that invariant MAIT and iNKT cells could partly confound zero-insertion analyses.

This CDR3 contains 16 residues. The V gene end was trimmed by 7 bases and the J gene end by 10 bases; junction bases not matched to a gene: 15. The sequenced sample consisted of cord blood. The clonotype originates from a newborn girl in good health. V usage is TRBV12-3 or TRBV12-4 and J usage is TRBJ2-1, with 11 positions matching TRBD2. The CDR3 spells CASIGYLGTSGTEQFF. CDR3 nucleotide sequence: TGTGCCAGCATAGGATACCTTGGGACTAGCGGCACCGAGCAGTTCTTC.